The clone carrying this T cell receptor (beta chain) was recorded a few times. The data were taken from a study of T cell repertoires in cytomegalovirus infection. TCRdb passed the reads through MiXCR, listing each CDR3 protein once. The table has around 740,000 distinct CDR3 sequences, 35% seen once; the top ten hold 2.5% to 3.5%. The CDR3 has 14 residues. Trimming stripped 4 bases from V and 6 bases from J, with 14 bases between. Germline CDR1 MGHDK, CDR2 SYGVNS. The specimen sequenced was PBMCs. This chain joins TRBV25-1 and TRBJ2-3; D gene unclear. This sequence originates from a human donor in good health (CMV status not recorded). Some clones in this sample may be carry-over from other donors' samples. CDR3 bases: TGTGCCAGCAGTGTCGTATCCACCAGGGATACGCAGTATTTT. Translation gives CASSVVSTRDTQYF.